The 7 T cell receptor beta chains below all came from one sample that was sequenced in a study of OX40 agonist ivuxolimab in advanced cancers. Sequenced by immunoSEQ multiplex PCR; TCRdb stores in-frame clones only, minus some. The table has tens of thousands of clones, approximately 89% seen once; the top ten hold approximately 8.3%. Sequencing used CD4+ or CD8+ T cells sorted from blood, obtained in a trial of the OX40 agonist ivuxolimab. These TCRs come from an adult with an advanced solid tumor such as melanoma, head and neck, liver or kidney cancer.

This clone has just a few counts. This chain connects TRBV13 to TRBJ2-2, with 10 bases identical to TRBD2. Germline CDR1 PRHDT, CDR2 FYEKMQ (reference sequence). The junction had 5 bases not matched to a gene; V was cut back by 5 bases and J by 5 bases. This CDR3 is 15 amino acids long. The CDR3 here is CASSPGLASTGELFF. The DNA for the CDR3 is TGTGCCAGCAGCCCGGGACTAGCGTCGACCGGGGAGCTGTTTTTT.

This sequence joins TRBV4-3 and TRBJ2-2; 8 bases line up with TRBD2. Germline CDR1 LGHNA, CDR2 YSLEER. V shed 4 bases and J 7 bases; nucleotides not matched to a gene: 11. The CDR3 covers 16 residues. The CDR3 spells CASSRTSGVIDGELFF. CDR3 DNA: TGCGCCAGCAGCCGAACTAGCGGAGTTATAGACGGGGAGCTGTTTTTT.

This clone was seen once. The V and J genes are TRBV7-2 and TRBJ1-2; TRBD1 matches at 11 bases. CDR3 length: 19 residues. From germline, CDR1 is SGHTA and CDR2 FQGNSA. V gave up 0 bases and J gave up 7 bases; unmatched junction bases: 16. CDR3 nucleotides: TGTGCCAGCAGCTTAGCCTCTCCCCTAGGCTTGGACAGGGGGCTTGGCTACACCTTC. It codes for CASSLASPLGLDRGLGYTF.

The genes are TRBV6-5 and TRBJ1-2; D uncertain. The CDR3 has 15 amino acids. CDR1 MNHEY and CDR2 SVGAGI come from the germline V gene. Trimming took off 0 bases at V and 5 bases at J, with 13 bases between the two ends. The CDR3, as DNA: TGTGCCAGCAGTTACTCGAGTCTTGATGGATATGGCTACACCTTC. It translates to CASSYSSLDGYGYTF.

The rearrangement joins TRBV6-5 to TRBJ2-1, with D maybe TRBD1 (5 bases). The CDR3 length is 13 residues. Germline CDR1 reads MNHEY; CDR2 reads SVGAGI. Between the trimmed V and J ends, which lost 7 bases and 7 bases, there was a span of 14 bases. CDR3 residues: CASKQEGMNEQFF. CDR3 bases: TGTGCCAGCAAACAGGAAGGAATGAATGAGCAGTTCTTC.

The chain links TRBV6-1 to TRBJ1-1, with D perhaps matching TRBD1 (5 bases). Germline V lookup: CDR1 MNHNS, CDR2 SASEGT. V dropped 2 bases and J dropped 5 bases, with 12 bases sitting between them. The CDR3 is 14 amino acids. Written as DNA, the CDR3 is TGTGCCAGCAGTGAAATTCAGGGTCGGACTGAAGCTTTCTTT. It yields the protein CASSEIQGRTEAFF.

The gene calls are TRBV9 and TRBJ1-5, with no clear D. Between the trimmed V and J ends, which lost 4 bases and 0 bases, there was a span of 8 bases. Germline V lookup: CDR1 SGDLS, CDR2 YYNGEE. This CDR3 spans 14 amino acids. Here the CDR3 reads CASSTGDSNQPQHF. CDR3 coding DNA: TGTGCCAGCAGCACCGGGGATAGCAATCAGCCCCAGCATTTT.